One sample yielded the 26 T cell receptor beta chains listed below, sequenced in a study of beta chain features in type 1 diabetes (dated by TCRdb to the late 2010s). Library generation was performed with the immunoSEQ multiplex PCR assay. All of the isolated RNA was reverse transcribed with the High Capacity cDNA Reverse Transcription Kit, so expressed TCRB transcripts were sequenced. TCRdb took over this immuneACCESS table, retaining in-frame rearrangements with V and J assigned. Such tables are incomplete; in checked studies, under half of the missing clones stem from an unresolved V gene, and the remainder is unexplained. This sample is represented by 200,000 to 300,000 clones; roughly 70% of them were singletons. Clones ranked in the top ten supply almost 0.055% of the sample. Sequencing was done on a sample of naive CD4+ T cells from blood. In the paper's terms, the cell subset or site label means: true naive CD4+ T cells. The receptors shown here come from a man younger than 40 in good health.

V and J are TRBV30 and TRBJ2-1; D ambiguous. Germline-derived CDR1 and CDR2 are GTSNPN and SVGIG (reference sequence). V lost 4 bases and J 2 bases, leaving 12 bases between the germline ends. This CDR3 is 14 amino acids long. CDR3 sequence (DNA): TGTGCCTGGACCCCCTTCACCACCTACAATGAGCAGTTCTTC. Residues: CAWTPFTTYNEQFF.

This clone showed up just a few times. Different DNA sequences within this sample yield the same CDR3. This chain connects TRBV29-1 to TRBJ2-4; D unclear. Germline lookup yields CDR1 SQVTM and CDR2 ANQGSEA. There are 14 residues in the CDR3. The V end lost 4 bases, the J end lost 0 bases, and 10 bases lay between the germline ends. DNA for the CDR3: TGCAGCGTTGCAGGAAGGTTAGCCAAAAACATTCAGTACTTC. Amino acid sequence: CSVAGRLAKNIQYF.

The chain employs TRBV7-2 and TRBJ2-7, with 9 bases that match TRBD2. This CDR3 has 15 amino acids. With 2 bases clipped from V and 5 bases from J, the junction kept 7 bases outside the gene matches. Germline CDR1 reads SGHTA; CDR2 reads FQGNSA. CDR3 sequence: CASSLFSGGRNEQYF. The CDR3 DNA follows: TGTGCCAGCAGCTTATTTAGCGGGGGAAGGAACGAGCAGTACTTC.

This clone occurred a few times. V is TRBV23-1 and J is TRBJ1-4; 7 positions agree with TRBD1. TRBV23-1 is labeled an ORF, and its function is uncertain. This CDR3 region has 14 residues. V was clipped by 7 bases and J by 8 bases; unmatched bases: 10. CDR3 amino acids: CASNTTGKNEKLFF. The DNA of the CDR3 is TGCGCCAGCAACACGACAGGGAAAAACGAAAAACTGTTTTTT.

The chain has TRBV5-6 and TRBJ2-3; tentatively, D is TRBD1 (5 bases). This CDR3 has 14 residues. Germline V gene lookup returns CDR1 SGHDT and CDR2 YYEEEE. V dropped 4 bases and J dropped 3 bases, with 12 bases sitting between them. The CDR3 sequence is CASSPGRVTDTQYF. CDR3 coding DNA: TGTGCCAGCAGCCCGGGCAGGGTTACAGATACGCAGTATTTT.

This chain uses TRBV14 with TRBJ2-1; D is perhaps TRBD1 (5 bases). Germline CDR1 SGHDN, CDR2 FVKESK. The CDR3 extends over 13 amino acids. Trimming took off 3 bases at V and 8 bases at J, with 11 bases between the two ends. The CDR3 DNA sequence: TGTGCCAGCAGCCAGGGGCTTACTGATGAGCAGTTCTTC. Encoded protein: CASSQGLTDEQFF.

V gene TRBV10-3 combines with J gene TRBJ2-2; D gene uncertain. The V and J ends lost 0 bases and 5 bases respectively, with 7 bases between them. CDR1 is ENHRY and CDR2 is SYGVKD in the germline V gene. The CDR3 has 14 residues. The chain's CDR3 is CAISESGKTGELFF. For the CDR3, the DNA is TGTGCCATCAGTGAGTCTGGCAAAACCGGGGAGCTGTTTTTT.

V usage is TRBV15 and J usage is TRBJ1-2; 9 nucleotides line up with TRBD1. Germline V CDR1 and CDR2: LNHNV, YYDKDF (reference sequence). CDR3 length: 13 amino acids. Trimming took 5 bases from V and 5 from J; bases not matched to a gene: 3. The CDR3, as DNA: TGTGCCACCAGCGCGGGACAGGGTTATGGCTACACCTTC. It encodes CATSAGQGYGYTF.

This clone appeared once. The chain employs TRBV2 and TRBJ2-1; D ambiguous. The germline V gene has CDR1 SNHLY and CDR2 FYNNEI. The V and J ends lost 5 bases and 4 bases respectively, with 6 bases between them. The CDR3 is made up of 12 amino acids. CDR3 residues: CASSNGYNEQFF. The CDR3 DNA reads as TGTGCCAGCAGTAACGGATACAATGAGCAGTTCTTC.

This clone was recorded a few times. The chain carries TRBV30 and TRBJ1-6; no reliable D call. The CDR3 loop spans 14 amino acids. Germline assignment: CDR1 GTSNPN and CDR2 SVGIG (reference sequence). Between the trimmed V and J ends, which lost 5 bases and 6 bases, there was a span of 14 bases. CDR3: CAWGPLVVNSPLHF. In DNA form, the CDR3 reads TGTGCCTGGGGACCGCTGGTGGTTAATTCACCCCTCCACTTT.

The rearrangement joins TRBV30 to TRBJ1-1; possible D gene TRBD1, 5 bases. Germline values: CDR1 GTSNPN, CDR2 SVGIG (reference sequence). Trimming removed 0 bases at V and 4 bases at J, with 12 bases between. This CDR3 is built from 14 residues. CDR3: CAWSVRQGVTEAFF. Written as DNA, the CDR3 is TGTGCCTGGAGTGTACGCCAGGGAGTCACTGAAGCTTTCTTT.

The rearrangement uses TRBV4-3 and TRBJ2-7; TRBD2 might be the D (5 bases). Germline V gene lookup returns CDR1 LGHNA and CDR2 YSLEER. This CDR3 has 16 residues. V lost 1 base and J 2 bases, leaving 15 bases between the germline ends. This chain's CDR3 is CASSQAEGRETYEQYF. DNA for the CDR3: TGCGCCAGCAGCCAAGCGGAAGGACGGGAAACCTACGAGCAGTACTTC.

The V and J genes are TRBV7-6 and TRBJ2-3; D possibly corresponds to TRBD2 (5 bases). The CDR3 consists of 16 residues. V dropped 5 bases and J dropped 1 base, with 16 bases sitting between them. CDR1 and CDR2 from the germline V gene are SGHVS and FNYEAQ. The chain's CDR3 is CASSPRLTRGTDTQYF. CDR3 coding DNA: TGTGCCAGCAGCCCCCGACTCACGCGGGGCACAGATACGCAGTATTTT.

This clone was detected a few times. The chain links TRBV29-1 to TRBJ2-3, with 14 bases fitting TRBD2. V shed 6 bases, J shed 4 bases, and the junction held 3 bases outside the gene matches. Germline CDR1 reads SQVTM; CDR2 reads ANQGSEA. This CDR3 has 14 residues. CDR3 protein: CSVTSGRAADTQYF. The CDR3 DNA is TGCAGCGTGACTAGCGGGAGGGCCGCAGATACGCAGTATTTT.

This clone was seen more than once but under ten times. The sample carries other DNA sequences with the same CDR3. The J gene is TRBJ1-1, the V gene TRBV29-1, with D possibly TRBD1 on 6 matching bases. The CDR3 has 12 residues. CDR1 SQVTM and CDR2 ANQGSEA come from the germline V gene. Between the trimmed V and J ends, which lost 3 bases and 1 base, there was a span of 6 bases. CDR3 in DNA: TGCAGCGTTGACAGGGGGAACACTGAAGCTTTCTTT. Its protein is CSVDRGNTEAFF.

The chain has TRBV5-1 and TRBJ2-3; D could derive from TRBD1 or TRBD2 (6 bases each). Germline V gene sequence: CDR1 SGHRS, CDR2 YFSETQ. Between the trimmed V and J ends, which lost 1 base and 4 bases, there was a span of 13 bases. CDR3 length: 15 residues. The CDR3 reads CASSLRGVVADTQYF. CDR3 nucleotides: TGCGCCAGCAGCTTGAGGGGGGTTGTCGCAGATACGCAGTATTTT.

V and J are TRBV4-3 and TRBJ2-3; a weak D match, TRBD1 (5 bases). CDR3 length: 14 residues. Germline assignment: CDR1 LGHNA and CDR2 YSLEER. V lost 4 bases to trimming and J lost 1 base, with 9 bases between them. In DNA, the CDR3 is TGCGCCAGCAGCCGAGACAGCGGCACAGATACGCAGTATTTT. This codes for CASSRDSGTDTQYF.

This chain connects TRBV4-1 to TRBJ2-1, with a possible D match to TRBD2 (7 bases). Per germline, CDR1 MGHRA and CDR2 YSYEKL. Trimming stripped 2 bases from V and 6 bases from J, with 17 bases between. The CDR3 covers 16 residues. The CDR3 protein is CASSQLTRGGGNEQFF. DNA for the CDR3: TGCGCCAGCAGCCAACTGACTAGGGGGGGTGGCAATGAGCAGTTCTTC.

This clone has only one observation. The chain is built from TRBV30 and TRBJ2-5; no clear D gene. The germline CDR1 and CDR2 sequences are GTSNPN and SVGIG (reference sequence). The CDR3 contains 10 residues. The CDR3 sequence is CVMDAKTQYF. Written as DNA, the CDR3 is TGTGTCATGGACGCCAAGACCCAGTACTTC.

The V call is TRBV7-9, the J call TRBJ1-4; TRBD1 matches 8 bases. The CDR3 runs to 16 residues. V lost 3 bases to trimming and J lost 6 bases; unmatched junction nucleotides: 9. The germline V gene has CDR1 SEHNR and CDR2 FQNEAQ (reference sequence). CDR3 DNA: TGTGCCAGCAGCTTCTTTGGGGGGACAGGATATGAAAAACTGTTTTTT. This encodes CASSFFGGTGYEKLFF.

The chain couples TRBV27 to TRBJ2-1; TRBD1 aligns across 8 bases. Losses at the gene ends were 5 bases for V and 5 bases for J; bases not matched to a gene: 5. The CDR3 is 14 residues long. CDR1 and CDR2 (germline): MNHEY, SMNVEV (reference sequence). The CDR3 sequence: CASSQDRAHNEQFF. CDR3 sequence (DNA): TGTGCCAGCAGTCAGGACAGGGCCCACAATGAGCAGTTCTTC.

In DNA, the CDR3 is TGCAGTGCCGTCAAAAACACTGAAGCTTTCTTT. It specifies CSAVKNTEAFF. This rearrangement joins TRBV20-1 to TRBJ1-1; D is unclear. This CDR3 has 11 amino acids. V gave up 6 bases and J gave up 2 bases, with 7 bases separating them. Looked up from germline, CDR1 is DFQATT and CDR2 is SNEGSKA (reference sequence).

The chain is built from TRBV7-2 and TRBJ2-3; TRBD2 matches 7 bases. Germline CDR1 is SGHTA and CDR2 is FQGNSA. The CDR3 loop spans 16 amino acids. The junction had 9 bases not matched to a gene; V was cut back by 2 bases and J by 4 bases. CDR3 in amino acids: CASSLRAGDGSDTQYF. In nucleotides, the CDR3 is TGTGCCAGCAGCTTAAGGGCGGGAGATGGTTCAGATACGCAGTATTTT.

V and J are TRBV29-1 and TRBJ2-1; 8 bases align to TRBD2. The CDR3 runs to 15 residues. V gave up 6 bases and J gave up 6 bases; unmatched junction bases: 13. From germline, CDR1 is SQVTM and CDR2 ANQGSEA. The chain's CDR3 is CSVVIPPGGGNEQFF. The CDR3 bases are TGCAGCGTCGTCATCCCCCCCGGGGGGGGCAATGAGCAGTTCTTC.

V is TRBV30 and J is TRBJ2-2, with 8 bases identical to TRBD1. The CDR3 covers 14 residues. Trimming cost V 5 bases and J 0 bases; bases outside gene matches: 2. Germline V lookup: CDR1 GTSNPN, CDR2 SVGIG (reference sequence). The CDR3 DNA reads TGTGCCTGGGGACAGGGCCCGAACACCGGGGAGCTGTTTTTT. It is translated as CAWGQGPNTGELFF.

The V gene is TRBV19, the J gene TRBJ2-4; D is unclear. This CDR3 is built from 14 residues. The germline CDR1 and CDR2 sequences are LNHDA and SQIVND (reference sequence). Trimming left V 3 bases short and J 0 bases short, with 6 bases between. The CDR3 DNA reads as TGTGCCAGTAGTATCAGTGTAGCCAAAAACATTCAGTACTTC. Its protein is CASSISVAKNIQYF.